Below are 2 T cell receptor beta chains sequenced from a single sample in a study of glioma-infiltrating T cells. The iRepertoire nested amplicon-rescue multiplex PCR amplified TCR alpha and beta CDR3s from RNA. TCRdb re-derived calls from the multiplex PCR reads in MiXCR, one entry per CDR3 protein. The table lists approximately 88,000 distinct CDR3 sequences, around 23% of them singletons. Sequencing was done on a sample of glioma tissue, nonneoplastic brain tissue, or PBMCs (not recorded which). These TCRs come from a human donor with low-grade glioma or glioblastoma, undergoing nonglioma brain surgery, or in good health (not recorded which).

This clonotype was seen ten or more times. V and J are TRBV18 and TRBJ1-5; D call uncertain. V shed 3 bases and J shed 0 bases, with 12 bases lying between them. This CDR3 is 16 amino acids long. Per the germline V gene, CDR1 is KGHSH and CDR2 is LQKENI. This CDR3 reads CASSPGQRYSNQPQHF. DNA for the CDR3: TGTGCCAGCTCACCCGGTCAGAGATATAGCAATCAGCCCCAGCATTTT. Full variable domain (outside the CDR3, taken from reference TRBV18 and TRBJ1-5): NAGVMQNPRHLVRRRGQEARLRCSPMKGHSHVYWYRQLPEEGLKFMVYLQKENIIDESGMPKERFSAEFPKEGPSILRIQQVVRGDSAAYFCASSPGQRYSNQPQHFGDGTRLSIL.

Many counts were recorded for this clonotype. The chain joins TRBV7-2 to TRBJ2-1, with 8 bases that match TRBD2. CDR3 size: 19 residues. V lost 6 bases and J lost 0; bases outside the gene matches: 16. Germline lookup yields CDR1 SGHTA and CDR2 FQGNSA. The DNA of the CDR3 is TGTGCCAGCAGTGTAGCGGGGTCCGCTAGACAAAGCTCCTACAATGAGCAGTTCTTC. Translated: CASSVAGSARQSSYNEQFF.